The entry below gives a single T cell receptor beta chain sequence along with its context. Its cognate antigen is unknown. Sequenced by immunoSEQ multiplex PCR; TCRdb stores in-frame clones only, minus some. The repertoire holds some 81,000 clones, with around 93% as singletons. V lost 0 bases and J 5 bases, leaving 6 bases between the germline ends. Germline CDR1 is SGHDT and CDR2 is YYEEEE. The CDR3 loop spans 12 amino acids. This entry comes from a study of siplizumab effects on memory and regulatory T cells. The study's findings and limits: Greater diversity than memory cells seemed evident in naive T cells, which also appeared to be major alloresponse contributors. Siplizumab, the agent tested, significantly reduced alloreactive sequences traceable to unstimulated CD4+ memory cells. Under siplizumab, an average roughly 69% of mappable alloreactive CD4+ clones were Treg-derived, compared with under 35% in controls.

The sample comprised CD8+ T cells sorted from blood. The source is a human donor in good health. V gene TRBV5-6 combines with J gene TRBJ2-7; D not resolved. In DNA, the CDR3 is TGTGCCAGCAGCTTGGGCAGCCACGAGCAGTACTTC. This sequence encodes CASSLGSHEQYF.